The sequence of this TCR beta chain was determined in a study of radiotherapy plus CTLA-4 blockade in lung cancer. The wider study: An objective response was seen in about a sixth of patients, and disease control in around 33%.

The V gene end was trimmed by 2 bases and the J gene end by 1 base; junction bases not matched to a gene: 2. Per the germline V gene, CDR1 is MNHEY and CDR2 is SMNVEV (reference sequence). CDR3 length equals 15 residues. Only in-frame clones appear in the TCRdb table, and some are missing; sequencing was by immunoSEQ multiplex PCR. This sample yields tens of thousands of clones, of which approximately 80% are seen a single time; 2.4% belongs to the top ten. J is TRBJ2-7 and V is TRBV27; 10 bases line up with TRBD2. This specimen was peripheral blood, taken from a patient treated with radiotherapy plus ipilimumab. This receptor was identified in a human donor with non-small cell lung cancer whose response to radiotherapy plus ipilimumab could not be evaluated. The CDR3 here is CASSLRTSGSYEQYF. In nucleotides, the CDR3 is TGTGCCAGCAGTTTACGGACTAGCGGATCCTACGAGCAGTACTTC.